This T cell receptor beta chain derives from a study of blood T cell repertoires in COVID-19. In the study overall: The analysed material was cDNA or gDNA that came from T cells, B-cell-depleted T cells, or PBMCs.

Trimming took off 5 bases at V and 6 bases at J, with 10 bases between the two ends. This CDR3 is built from 11 residues. Germline V CDR1 and CDR2: DFQATT, SNEGSKA (reference sequence). Recruited during active infection, patients (from Seattle) were subsequently followed longitudinally. The table came from immunoSEQ multiplex PCR; TCRdb's copy has only in-frame clones and leaves some out. Of roughly 380,000 clones detected, around 91% appear once; the ten largest clones hold roughly 1.6%. Source material: peripheral blood. V usage is TRBV20-1 and J usage is TRBJ1-2; no clear D. The TCR comes from a woman aged 40 to 55 with COVID-19, enrolled during active disease. CDR3 amino acids: CSAGPVNGYTF. Written as DNA, the CDR3 is TGCAGTGCTGGGCCGGTAAATGGCTACACCTTC.